Below are 23 T cell receptor beta chains sequenced from a single sample in a study of blood T cells in healthy people across ages. It was with a sample-barcoded 5' primer and a J-beta primer mix that a second PCR of roughly 7 to 12 cycles was run. A single record per CDR3 protein comes from TCRdb applying MiXCR to the 5' RACE reads. The data hold more than 1 million distinct CDR3 sequences, with over 35% observed a single time. The sequencing input was blood. These receptors originate from a woman aged 60 to 75 in good health.

As to this clonotype: Germline and junction disagree at one end, which may indicate a read error. The genes are TRBV7-9 and TRBJ1-2; D is ambiguous. Germline CDR1 and CDR2: SEHNR and FQNEAQ (reference sequence). The CDR3 length is 15 residues. The CDR3 bases are TGTGCCAGCAGCACCTCCAGCTCCGGCGGGTCTGGCCACACCTTC. Translated: CASSTSSSGGSGHTF. Variable domain in full (rest from reference TRBV7-9 and TRBJ1-2): DTGVSQNPRHKITKRGQNVTFRCDPISEHNRLYWYRQTLGQGPEFLTYFQNEAQLEKSRLLSDRFSAERPKGSFSTLEIQRTEQGDSAMYLCASSTSSSGGSGHTFGSGTRLTVV.

The chain combines TRBV10-1 with TRBJ2-3; 7 positions match TRBD2. V was pared by 0 bases and J by 4 bases, with 4 bases of the junction left unmatched. Germline assignment: CDR1 WNHNN and CDR2 SYGVQD (reference sequence). This CDR3 has 15 residues. DNA of the CDR3: TGCGCCAGCAGTGAGTCAGGTCTAGCGGCAGATACGCAGTATTTT. Translation gives CASSESGLAADTQYF.

The gene calls are TRBV20-1 and TRBJ2-2; no reliable D call. Deletions cut 1 base from V and 0 bases from J, with 9 bases between. In germline, CDR1 is DFQATT, CDR2 SNEGSKA (reference sequence). The CDR3 covers 15 residues. The CDR3 bases are TGCAGTGCTAGAGGAGGAAGGGCGAACACCGGGGAGCTGTTTTTT. Protein product: CSARGGRANTGELFF.

This clonotype was detected a few times. J is TRBJ2-3 and V is TRBV7-8; the D gene is possibly TRBD2 (6 bases). Germline V gives CDR1 SGHVS, CDR2 FQNEAQ. The CDR3 spans 16 residues. With 1 base removed from V and 8 bases from J, the gap between germline ends came to 19 bases. The CDR3 region is CASSLEAGTALGTQYF. The DNA of the CDR3 is TGTGCCAGCAGCTTAGAGGCGGGGACCGCATTGGGTACGCAGTATTTT.

This clonotype has only a few counts. V usage is TRBV6-5 and J usage is TRBJ2-5, with 7 bases aligning to TRBD1. This CDR3 spans 15 amino acids. From germline, CDR1 is MNHEY and CDR2 SVGAGI. V shed 8 bases, J shed 4 bases, and the junction held 13 bases outside the gene matches. CDR3 in amino acids: CASSQTAGGRETQYF. The CDR3, as DNA: TGTGCCAGCTCCCAGACGGCAGGGGGAAGAGAGACCCAGTACTTC.

The chain combines TRBV13 with TRBJ2-7; D is possibly TRBD2 (6 bases). V was trimmed by 8 bases and J by 7 bases, leaving 21 bases between them. Per the germline V gene, CDR1 is PRHDT and CDR2 is FYEKMQ (reference sequence). The CDR3 consists of 14 residues. The CDR3 is CASRDSKPVNEQYF. The CDR3, as DNA: TGTGCCAGCCGGGACTCCAAACCGGTGAATGAGCAGTACTTC.

V usage is TRBV3-1 and J usage is TRBJ1-3; a weak D match, TRBD1 (5 bases). CDR3 size: 15 residues. Germline V lookup: CDR1 LGHDT, CDR2 YNNKEL (reference sequence). With 1 base removed from V and 4 bases from J, the gap between germline ends came to 11 bases. Here the CDR3 DNA reads TGTGCCAGCAGCCAAGGAGGGGCGCGAGGAAACACCATATATTTT. Translating it yields CASSQGGARGNTIYF.

The CDR3 here is CSARGVVRREGRHEQYF. CDR3 bases: TGCAGTGCTAGGGGGGTGGTCCGGCGGGAGGGCCGTCATGAGCAGTACTTC. V gene TRBV20-1 combines with J gene TRBJ2-1, with 9 bases aligning to TRBD2. The J call may be faulty, since TRBJ2-7 better matches the DNA end. CDR1 is DFQATT, CDR2 SNEGSKA, per germline (reference sequence). The CDR3 is 17 amino acids.

This clonotype was seen a few times. The rearrangement joins TRBV9 to TRBJ2-5; D remains ambiguous. Germline V gene lookup returns CDR1 SGDLS and CDR2 YYNGEE. Between the trimmed V and J ends, which lost 4 bases and 5 bases, there was a span of 9 bases. This CDR3 comprises 12 residues. The CDR3: CASSPDEETQYF. CDR3 bases: TGTGCCAGCAGCCCCGACGAGGAGACCCAGTACTTC.

This chain joins TRBV6-6 and TRBJ2-7, with D perhaps matching TRBD1 or TRBD2 (5 bases each). The DNA end lines up better with TRBJ2-5; the J call may be wrong. Germline loops: CDR1 MNHNY, CDR2 SVGAGI (reference sequence). CDR3 length: 13 amino acids. CDR3 region: CASSSRWDETQYF. CDR3 DNA: TGTGCCAGCAGTTCCCGATGGGACGAGACCCAGTACTTC.

This clonotype was observed many times. The gene calls are TRBV6-5 and TRBJ2-5; D not resolved. The CDR3 runs 14 residues. Trimming stripped 5 bases from V and 4 bases from J, with 14 bases between. CDR1 is MNHEY and CDR2 is SVGAGI in the germline V gene. The CDR3, as DNA: TGTGCCAGCAGTAGTTCCATGAGACCAGAGACCCAGTACTTC. It yields the protein CASSSSMRPETQYF.

The sample holds a few counts of this clonotype. The chain carries TRBV28 and TRBJ2-7, with 7 bases lining up with TRBD1. The CDR3 is made up of 15 amino acids. V trimming: 10 bases; J trimming: 5 bases; junction bases outside the gene matches: 17. Germline CDR1 MDHEN, CDR2 SYDVKM. The CDR3 DNA sequence: TGTGCCACCGATGTAGGGGCGACAGGGAACCACGAGCAGTACTTC. It specifies CATDVGATGNHEQYF. Drawing the rest from reference TRBV28 and TRBJ2-7, the complete variable domain is DVKVTQSSRYLVKRTGEKVFLECVQDMDHENMFWYRQDPGLGLRLIYFSYDVKMKEKGDIPEGYSVSREKKERFSLILESASTNQTSMYLCATDVGATGNHEQYFGPGTRLTVT.

The chain is built from TRBV7-9 and TRBJ2-5; 7 positions agree with TRBD1. The V gene end was trimmed by 6 bases and the J gene end by 2 bases; junction bases not matched to a gene: 6. This CDR3 region has 14 residues. Germline values: CDR1 SEHNR, CDR2 FQNEAQ (reference sequence). The CDR3 region is CASREGTVQETQYF. Written as DNA, the CDR3 is TGTGCCAGCAGGGAAGGGACAGTTCAAGAGACCCAGTACTTC.

This clonotype has more than one count but fewer than ten. The J gene is TRBJ2-7, the V gene TRBV20-1; possibly TRBD2 for D (5 bases). Germline loops: CDR1 DFQATT, CDR2 SNEGSKA (reference sequence). The CDR3 is 14 residues long. V gave up 0 bases and J gave up 1 base, with 10 bases separating them. DNA of the CDR3: TGCAGTGCTAGAGAAGAGGGTTGGTCCTACGAGCAGTACTTC. Residues: CSAREEGWSYEQYF.

This clonotype was seen only a few times. A junction end diverges from the germline sequence, so it may reflect a read error. This sequence joins TRBV18 and TRBJ2-5, with D unclear. Germline V CDR1 and CDR2: KGHSH, LQKENI. CDR3 length: 14 amino acids. The CDR3 DNA follows: TGTGCCAGCTCACCACCGAGGCTGTGGGGAACCCAGTACTTT. Protein: CASSPPRLWGTQYF.

V is TRBV9 and J is TRBJ2-7, with D unclear. Per the germline V gene, CDR1 is SGDLS and CDR2 is YYNGEE. The CDR3 covers 14 residues. The V end lost 0 bases, the J end lost 3 bases, and 10 bases lay between the germline ends. The CDR3 coding sequence is TGTGCCAGCAGCGTAGGGGCTGGAGACTACGAGCAGTACTTC. It yields the protein CASSVGAGDYEQYF.

About this clonotype: Germline and junction disagree at one end, which may indicate a read error. The V and J genes are TRBV27 and TRBJ2-5, with a possible D match to TRBD2 (5 bases). The closer fit of TRBJ2-7 to the DNA end suggests the J call may be wrong. This CDR3 is built from 17 residues. Germline-derived CDR1 and CDR2 are MNHEY and SMNVEV (reference sequence). As DNA, the CDR3 is TGTGTCAGCAGTCCCGGGCGTCGGCGGAACGGACTCTACGAGCAGTACTTC. This gives the protein CVSSPGRRRNGLYEQYF.

This clonotype was counted a few times. The chain joins TRBV13 to TRBJ2-7; D call uncertain. The CDR3 length is 13 residues. Between the trimmed V and J ends, which lost 4 bases and 4 bases, there was a span of 11 bases. Germline V gives CDR1 PRHDT, CDR2 FYEKMQ (reference sequence). The CDR3 is CASSSNTDYEQYF. The DNA of the CDR3 is TGTGCCAGCAGCTCAAACACAGATTACGAGCAGTACTTC.

The chain employs TRBV25-1 and TRBJ2-6; TRBD1 aligns across 8 bases. The J segment lost 2 bases and the V segment lost 2 bases, leaving 8 bases of the junction unmatched. CDR1 and CDR2 (germline): MGHDK, SYGVNS. CDR3 length: 18 residues. In nucleotides, the CDR3 is TGTGCCAGCAGTGAAACGGACAGGGTTCTTCCTGGGGCCAACGTCCTGACTTTC. It translates to CASSETDRVLPGANVLTF. Full variable domain (missing parts from reference TRBV25-1 and TRBJ2-6): EADIYQTPRYLVIGTGKKITLECSQTMGHDKMYWYQQDPGMELHLIHYSYGVNSTEKGDLSSESTVSRIRTEHFPLTLESARPSHTSQYLCASSETDRVLPGANVLTFGAGSRLTVL.

The table lists this clonotype with a count of one. The CDR3 sequence is CAIATGALAGKNEQFF. The CDR3, as DNA: TGTGCCATCGCCACGGGGGCGCTAGCGGGAAAGAATGAGCAGTTCTTC. The rearrangement uses TRBV10-3 and TRBJ2-1; 9 bases are shared with TRBD2. J was trimmed by 7 bases and V by 8 bases; bases with no gene match: 15. This CDR3 spans 16 amino acids. The germline V gene encodes CDR1 ENHRY and CDR2 SYGVKD.

This sequence joins TRBV6-8 and TRBJ2-2; 8 positions match TRBD2. Germline-derived CDR1 and CDR2 are MNHGY and SAAAGT. The V and J ends lost 5 bases and 6 bases, in that order; junction bases with no gene match: 20. The CDR3 runs 19 residues. CDR3 loop: CASSGPHGRAEQYAGELFF. CDR3 coding DNA: TGTGCCAGCAGTGGGCCTCACGGGAGGGCCGAGCAATACGCCGGGGAGCTGTTTTTT.

For the CDR3, the DNA is TGTGCCATCAGTGAGCCCCCGTTAGGACGCACAGATACGCAGTATTTT. Amino acids: CAISEPPLGRTDTQYF. This chain uses TRBV10-3 with TRBJ2-3; D gene ambiguous. The V end lost 2 bases, the J end lost 1 base, and 13 bases lay between the germline ends. The CDR3 runs 16 residues. Germline CDR1 and CDR2: ENHRY and SYGVKD.

The chain recombines TRBV3-1 with TRBJ2-5; D gene uncertain. The germline V gene encodes CDR1 LGHDT and CDR2 YNNKEL (reference sequence). This CDR3 comprises 11 residues. V was clipped by 8 bases and J by 4 bases, with 8 bases between them. CDR3 protein: CASGVGETQYF. CDR3 DNA: TGTGCCAGCGGGGTTGGAGAGACCCAGTACTTC.